One and the same sample provided the 2 T cell receptor beta chains below, sequenced in a study of T cell responses to AZD1222 COVID-19 vaccine. Sequenced by immunoSEQ multiplex PCR; TCRdb stores in-frame clones only, minus some. Of tens of thousands of clones listed, 70% to 90% are singletons. The sequencing used peripheral blood, collected on day 0 of AZD1222 vaccination. All receptors come from an adult in good health.

The chain is built from TRBV9 and TRBJ1-2; perhaps TRBD1 as D (6 bases). The germline gives CDR1 SGDLS, CDR2 YYNGEE. Between the trimmed V and J ends, which lost 4 bases and 3 bases, there was a span of 16 bases. The CDR3 covers 15 residues. The CDR3 spells CASSPGDGGHYGYTF. The CDR3 coding sequence is TGTGCCAGCAGCCCTGGGGATGGGGGGCACTATGGCTACACCTTC.

The rearrangement links TRBV7-8 to TRBJ2-3; TRBD2 might be the D (6 bases). The CDR3 has 15 residues. Trimming pared 1 base from V and 2 bases from J, leaving 10 bases between. Germline CDR1 and CDR2: SGHVS and FQNEAQ. CDR3 in DNA: TGTGCCAGCAGCTTAGAGCTAGCGAACACAGATACGCAGTATTTT. Translation gives CASSLELANTDTQYF.